The present entry profiles one TCR beta chain with its context. As yet, its antigen is unknown. The data belong to a study of cytomegalovirus exposure and HLA in healthy donors. A multiplex PCR was run with 60 Vbeta primers and 13 Jbeta primers. Profiling relied on immunoSEQ multiplex PCR, and the TCRdb table lists in-frame clones only, not all of them. The repertoire holds about 170,000 clones, about 80% seen once, with around 1.9% in the top ten. This CDR3 contains 13 residues. Germline CDR1 SGHAT, CDR2 FQNNGV. Trimming shortened V by 4 bases and J by 5 bases, and 9 bases separated the two germline ends. Study observations and caveats: A later analysis reportedly identified an Asian-associated ancestry cluster as carrying fewer N-insertions than the roughly 600-donor mean. Using the classifier, cytomegalovirus status was reportedly diagnosed with high specificity and sensitivity.

Specimen: PBMCs. The chain is built from TRBV11-2 and TRBJ1-5, with TRBD1 as a possible D gene (5 bases). This sequence originates from a woman aged 30 to 39 in good health and CMV-seropositive. The CDR3 reads CASSWAGDQPQHF. DNA for the CDR3: TGTGCCAGCAGCTGGGCGGGGGATCAGCCCCAGCATTTT.